This T cell receptor (beta chain) was recovered during a study of T cell repertoires in cytomegalovirus infection. Turning to the study itself: Matching HLA type and CMV infection were both indicated by public TCR beta signatures.

The study's findings and limits: Dominating the ex vivo response were HLA-C-restricted CMV-specific TCR beta clonotypes. Totalled public TCR beta family frequency picked out people who carried CMV plus the relevant HLA.

There are 14 residues in the CDR3. Between the trimmed V and J ends, which lost 0 bases and 1 base, there was a span of 9 bases. The germline V gene encodes CDR1 SQVTM and CDR2 ANQGSEA. MiXCR, applied by TCRdb to the reads, yields one record per CDR3 protein. The data show 200,000 or so distinct CDR3 sequences, roughly 27% seen once. As regards this clonotype: The antigen is unknown.

V gene TRBV29-1 combines with J gene TRBJ2-5; no clear D gene. This TCR was recovered from a human donor in good health (CMV status not recorded). Some clones in this sample may be carry-over from other donors' samples. Specimen: PBMCs. The CDR3 reads CSVEDRRIQETQYF. The DNA for the CDR3 is TGCAGCGTTGAAGATAGACGTATCCAAGAGACCCAGTACTTC.